The present T cell receptor (beta chain) was sequenced within a study of shared clonotypes between healthy human individuals. Both CD45RO+ cells and CCR7-negative CD45RA+ TemRA cells were combined to make up CD8 memory. The CDR3 runs to 13 residues. The V and J ends lost 5 bases and 5 bases respectively, with 10 bases between them. CDR1 and CDR2 (germline): SGHAT, FQDESV (reference sequence). Using immunoSEQ multiplex PCR, the repertoire was profiled, and TCRdb retains in-frame clones only, with some absent. Here the sample spans around 690,000 clones, 90% being singletons. The source of this sequence is a young man in good health. Some clones in this sample may be carry-over from other donors' samples. The chain joins TRBV11-1 to TRBJ2-1; D ambiguous. The sequenced material came from memory CD8+ T cells from PBMCs. Subset given: CD45RO+ cells pooled with CCR7-negative TemRA cells. The CDR3 loop is CASSVLIDNEQFF. The DNA for the CDR3 is TGTGCCAGCAGCGTCCTGATCGACAATGAGCAGTTCTTC.